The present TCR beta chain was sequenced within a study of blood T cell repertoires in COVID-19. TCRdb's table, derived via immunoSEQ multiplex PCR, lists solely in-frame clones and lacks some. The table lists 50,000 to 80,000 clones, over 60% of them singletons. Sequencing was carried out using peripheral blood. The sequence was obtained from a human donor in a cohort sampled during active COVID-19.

This CDR3 is CASSLQTSGGVYEQFF. The CDR3 DNA sequence: TGCGCCAGCAGCCTCCAGACTAGCGGGGGTGTTTATGAGCAGTTCTTC. The chain employs TRBV5-1 and TRBJ2-1; TRBD2 aligns across 12 bases. V lost 4 bases, J lost 8 bases, and 10 bases stayed unmatched. This CDR3 has 16 residues. The V gene's germline CDR1 is SGHRS and CDR2 YFSETQ. The entire variable domain, with the rest obtained from reference TRBV5-1 and TRBJ2-1, is as follows: KAGVTQTPRYLIKTRGQQVTLSCSPISGHRSVSWYQQTPGQGLQFLFEYFSETQRNKGNFPGRFSGRQFSNSRSEMNVSTLELGDSALYLCASSLQTSGGVYEQFFGPGTRLTVL.